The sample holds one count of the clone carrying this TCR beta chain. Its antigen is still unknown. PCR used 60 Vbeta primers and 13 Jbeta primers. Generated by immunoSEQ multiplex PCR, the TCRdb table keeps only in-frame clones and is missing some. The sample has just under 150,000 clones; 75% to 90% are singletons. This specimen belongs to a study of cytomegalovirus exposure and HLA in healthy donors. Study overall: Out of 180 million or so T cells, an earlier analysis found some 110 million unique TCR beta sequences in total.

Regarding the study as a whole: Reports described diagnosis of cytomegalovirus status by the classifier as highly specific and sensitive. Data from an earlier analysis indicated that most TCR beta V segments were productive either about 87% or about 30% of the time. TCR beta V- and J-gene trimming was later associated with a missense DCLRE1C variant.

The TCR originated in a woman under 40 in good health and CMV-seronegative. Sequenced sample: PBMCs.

The CDR3 loop is CASSPQNIQYF. Written as DNA, the CDR3 is TGTGCCAGCAGCCCACAGAACATTCAGTACTTC. The rearrangement links TRBV7-9 to TRBJ2-4; D gene ambiguous. V dropped 5 bases and J dropped 7 bases, with 6 bases sitting between them. The CDR3 consists of 11 residues. Germline V lookup: CDR1 SEHNR, CDR2 FQNEAQ (reference sequence). Complete variable domain (other parts from reference TRBV7-9 and TRBJ2-4): DTGVSQNPRHKITKRGQNVTFRCDPISEHNRLYWYRQTLGQGPEFLTYFQNEAQLEKSRLLSDRFSAERPKGSFSTLEIQRTEQGDSAMYLCASSPQNIQYFGAGTRLSVL.